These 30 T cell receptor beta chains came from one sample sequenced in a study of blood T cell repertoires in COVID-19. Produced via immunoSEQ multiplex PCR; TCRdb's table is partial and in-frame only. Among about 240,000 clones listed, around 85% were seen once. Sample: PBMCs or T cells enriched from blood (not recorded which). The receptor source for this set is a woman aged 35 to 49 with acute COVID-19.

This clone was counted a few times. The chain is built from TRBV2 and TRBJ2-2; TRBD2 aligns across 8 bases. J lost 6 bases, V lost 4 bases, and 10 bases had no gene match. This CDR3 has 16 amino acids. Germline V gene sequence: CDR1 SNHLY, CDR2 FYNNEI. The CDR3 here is CASSASSGILSGELFF. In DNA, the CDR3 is TGTGCCAGCAGTGCGAGTAGCGGGATCCTTTCCGGGGAGCTGTTTTTT. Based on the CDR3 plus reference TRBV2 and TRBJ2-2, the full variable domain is EPEVTQTPSHQVTQMGQEVILRCVPISNHLYFYWYRQILGQKVEFLVSFYNNEISEKSEIFDDQFSVERPDGSNFTLKIRSTKLEDSAMYFCASSASSGILSGELFFGEGSRLTVL.

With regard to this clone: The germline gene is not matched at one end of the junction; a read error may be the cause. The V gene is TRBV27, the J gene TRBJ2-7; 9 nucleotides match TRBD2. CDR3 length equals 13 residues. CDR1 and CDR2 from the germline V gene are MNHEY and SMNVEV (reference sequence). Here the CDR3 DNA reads TGTGCCAGCAGTTTAAGTCTAGCGGGACCTTCGCACTTC. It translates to CASSLSLAGPSHF.

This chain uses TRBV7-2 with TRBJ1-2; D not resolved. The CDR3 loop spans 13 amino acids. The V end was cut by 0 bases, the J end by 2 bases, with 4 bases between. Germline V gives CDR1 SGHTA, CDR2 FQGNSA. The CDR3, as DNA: TGTGCCAGCAGCTTAGCCAGGAACTATGGCTACACCTTC. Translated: CASSLARNYGYTF.

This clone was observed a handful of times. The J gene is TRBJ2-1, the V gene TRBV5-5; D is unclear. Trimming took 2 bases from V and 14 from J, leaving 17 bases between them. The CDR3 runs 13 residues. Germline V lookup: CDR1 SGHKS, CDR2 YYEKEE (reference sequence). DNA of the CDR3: TGTGCCAGCAGCTTAGGAACAACGGTAGAGGAGTTCTTC. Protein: CASSLGTTVEEFF.

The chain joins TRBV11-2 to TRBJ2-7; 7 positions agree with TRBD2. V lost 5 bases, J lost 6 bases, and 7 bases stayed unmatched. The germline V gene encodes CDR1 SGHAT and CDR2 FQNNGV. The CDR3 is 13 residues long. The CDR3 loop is CASSLFGEGEQYF. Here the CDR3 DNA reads TGTGCCAGCAGCCTCTTTGGGGAGGGCGAGCAGTACTTC.

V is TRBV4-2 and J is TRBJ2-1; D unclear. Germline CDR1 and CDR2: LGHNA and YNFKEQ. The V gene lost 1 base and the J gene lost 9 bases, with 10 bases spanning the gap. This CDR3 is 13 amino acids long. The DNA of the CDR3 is TGTGCCAGCAGCCAAGTGCTAGGAAGTGAGCAGTTCTTC. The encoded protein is CASSQVLGSEQFF.

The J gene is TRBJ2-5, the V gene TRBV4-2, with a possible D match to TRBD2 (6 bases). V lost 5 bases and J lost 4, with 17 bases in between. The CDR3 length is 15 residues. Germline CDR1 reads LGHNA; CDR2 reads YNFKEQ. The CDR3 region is CASSLSPGVRETQYF. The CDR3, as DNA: TGTGCCAGCAGCTTGAGTCCGGGGGTTCGAGAGACCCAGTACTTC.

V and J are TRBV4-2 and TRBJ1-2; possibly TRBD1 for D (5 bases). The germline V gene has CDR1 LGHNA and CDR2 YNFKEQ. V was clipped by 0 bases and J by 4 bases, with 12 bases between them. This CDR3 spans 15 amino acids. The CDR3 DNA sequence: TGTGCCAGCAGCCAAGAGGGGCAGCTCCTCTATGGCTACACCTTC. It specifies CASSQEGQLLYGYTF.

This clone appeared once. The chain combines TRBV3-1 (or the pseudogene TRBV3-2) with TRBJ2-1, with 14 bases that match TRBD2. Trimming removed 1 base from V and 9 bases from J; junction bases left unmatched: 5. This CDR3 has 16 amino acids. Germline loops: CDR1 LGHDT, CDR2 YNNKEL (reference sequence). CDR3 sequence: CASSQGLAGGLAEQFF. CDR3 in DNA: TGTGCCAGCAGCCAAGGACTAGCGGGAGGGCTTGCTGAGCAGTTCTTC.

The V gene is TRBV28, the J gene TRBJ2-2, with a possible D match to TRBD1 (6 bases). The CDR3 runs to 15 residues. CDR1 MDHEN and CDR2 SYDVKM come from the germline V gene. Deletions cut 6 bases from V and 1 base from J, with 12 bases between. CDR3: CASSFYRVNTGELFF. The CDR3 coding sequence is TGTGCCAGCAGCTTCTACAGGGTGAACACCGGGGAGCTGTTTTTT.

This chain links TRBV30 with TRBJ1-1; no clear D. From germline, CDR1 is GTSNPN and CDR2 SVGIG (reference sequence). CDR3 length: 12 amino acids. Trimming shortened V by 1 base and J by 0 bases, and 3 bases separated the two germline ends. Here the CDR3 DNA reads TGTGCCTGGAGTGATATGAACACTGAAGCTTTCTTT. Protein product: CAWSDMNTEAFF.

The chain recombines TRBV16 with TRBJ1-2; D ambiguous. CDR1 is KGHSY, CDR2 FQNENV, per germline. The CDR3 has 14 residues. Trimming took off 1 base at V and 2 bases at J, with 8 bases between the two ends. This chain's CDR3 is CASSQFAANYGYTF. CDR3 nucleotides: TGTGCCAGCAGCCAATTCGCGGCGAACTATGGCTACACCTTC.

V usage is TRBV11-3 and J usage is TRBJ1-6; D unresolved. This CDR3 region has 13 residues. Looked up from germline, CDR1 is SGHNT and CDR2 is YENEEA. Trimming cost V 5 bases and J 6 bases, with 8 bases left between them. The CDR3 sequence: CASSASPNSPLHF. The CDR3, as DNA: TGTGCCAGCAGCGCCAGTCCTAATTCACCCCTCCACTTT.

The CDR3 loop reads CASRSGVQPQHF. CDR3 nucleotides: TGTGCCAGCAGATCAGGGGTTCAGCCCCAGCATTTT. V and J are TRBV12-3 or TRBV12-4 and TRBJ1-5; tentatively, D is TRBD1 (6 bases). The CDR3 is 12 residues long. The V gene lost 6 bases and the J gene lost 6 bases, with 9 bases spanning the gap.

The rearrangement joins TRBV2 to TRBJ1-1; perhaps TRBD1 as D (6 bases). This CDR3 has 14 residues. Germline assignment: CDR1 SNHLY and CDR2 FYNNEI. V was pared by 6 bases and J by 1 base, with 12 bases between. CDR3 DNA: TGTGCCAGCAGGAGGGACACCCAGAACACTGAAGCTTTCTTT. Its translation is CASRRDTQNTEAFF.

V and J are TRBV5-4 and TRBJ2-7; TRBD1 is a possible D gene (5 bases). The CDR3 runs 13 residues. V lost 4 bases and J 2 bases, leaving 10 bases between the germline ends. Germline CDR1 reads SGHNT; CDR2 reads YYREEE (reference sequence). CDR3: CASSLRQTYEQYF. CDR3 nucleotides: TGTGCCAGCAGCCTAAGACAGACCTACGAGCAGTACTTC.

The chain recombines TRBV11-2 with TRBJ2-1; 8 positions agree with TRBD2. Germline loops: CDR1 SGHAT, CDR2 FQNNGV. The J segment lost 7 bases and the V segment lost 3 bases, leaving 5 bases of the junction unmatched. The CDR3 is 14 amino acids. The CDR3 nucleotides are TGTGCCAGCAGCTTGGTAGCGGGGAGGAATGAGCAGTTCTTC. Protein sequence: CASSLVAGRNEQFF.

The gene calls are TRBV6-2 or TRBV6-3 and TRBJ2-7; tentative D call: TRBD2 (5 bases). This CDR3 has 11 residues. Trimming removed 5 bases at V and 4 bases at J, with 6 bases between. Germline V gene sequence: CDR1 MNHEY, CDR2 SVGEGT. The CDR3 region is CASSEGYEQYF. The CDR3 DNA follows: TGTGCCAGCAGTGAGGGTTACGAGCAGTACTTC.

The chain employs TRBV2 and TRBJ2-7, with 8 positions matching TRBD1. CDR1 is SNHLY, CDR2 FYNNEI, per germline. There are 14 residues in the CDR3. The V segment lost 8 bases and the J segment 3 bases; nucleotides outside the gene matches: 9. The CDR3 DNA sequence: TGTGCCAGCGAAATGGGACAGGTGGTCTACGAGCAGTACTTC. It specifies CASEMGQVVYEQYF. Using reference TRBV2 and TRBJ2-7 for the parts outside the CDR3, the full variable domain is EPEVTQTPSHQVTQMGQEVILRCVPISNHLYFYWYRQILGQKVEFLVSFYNNEISEKSEIFDDQFSVERPDGSNFTLKIRSTKLEDSAMYFCASEMGQVVYEQYFGPGTRLTVT.

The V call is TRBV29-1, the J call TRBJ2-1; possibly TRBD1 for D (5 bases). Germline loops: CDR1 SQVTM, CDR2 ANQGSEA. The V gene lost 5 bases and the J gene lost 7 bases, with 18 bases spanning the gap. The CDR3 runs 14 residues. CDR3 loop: CSVPQGTLGNEQFF. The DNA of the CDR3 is TGCAGCGTTCCCCAGGGAACACTGGGGAATGAGCAGTTCTTC.

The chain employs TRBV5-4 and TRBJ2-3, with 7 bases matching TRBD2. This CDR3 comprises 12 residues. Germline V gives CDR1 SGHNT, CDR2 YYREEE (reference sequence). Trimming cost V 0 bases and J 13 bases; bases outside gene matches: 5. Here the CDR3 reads CASSLGLAPEYF. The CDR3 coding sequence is TGTGCCAGCAGCTTGGGACTAGCTCCGGAGTATTTT.

The CDR3 DNA sequence: TGTGCCAGTAGTATAGGCGGGACAGCCTACGAGCAGTACTTC. Encoded protein: CASSIGGTAYEQYF. The chain couples TRBV19 to TRBJ2-7, with a tentative D call TRBD1 (7 bases). Between the trimmed V and J ends, which lost 1 base and 2 bases, there was a span of 9 bases. This CDR3 has 14 residues. Germline values: CDR1 LNHDA, CDR2 SQIVND (reference sequence).

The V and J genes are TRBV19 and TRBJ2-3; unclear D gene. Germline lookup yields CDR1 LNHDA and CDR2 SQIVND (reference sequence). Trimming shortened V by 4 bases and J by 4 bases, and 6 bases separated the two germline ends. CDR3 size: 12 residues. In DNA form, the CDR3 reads TGTGCCAGTAGTACCCTAGCAGATACGCAGTATTTT. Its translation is CASSTLADTQYF.

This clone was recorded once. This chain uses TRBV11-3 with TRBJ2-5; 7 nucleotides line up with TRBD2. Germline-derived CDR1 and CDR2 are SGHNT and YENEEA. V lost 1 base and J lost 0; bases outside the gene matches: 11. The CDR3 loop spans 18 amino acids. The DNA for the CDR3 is TGTGCCAGCAGCTTAGGCCTCGCGGGAGTAGCGAACCAAGAGACCCAGTACTTC. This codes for CASSLGLAGVANQETQYF.

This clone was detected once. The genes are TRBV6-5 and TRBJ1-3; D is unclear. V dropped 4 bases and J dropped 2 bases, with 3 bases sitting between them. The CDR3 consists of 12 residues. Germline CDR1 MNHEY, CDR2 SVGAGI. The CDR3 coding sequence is TGTGCCAGCAGTTCTACTGGAAACACCATATATTTT. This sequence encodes CASSSTGNTIYF.

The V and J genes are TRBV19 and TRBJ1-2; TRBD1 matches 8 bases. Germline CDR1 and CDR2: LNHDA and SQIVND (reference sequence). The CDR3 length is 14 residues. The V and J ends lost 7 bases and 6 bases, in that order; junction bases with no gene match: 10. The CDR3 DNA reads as TGTGCCAGTACCATGGGACAGGTCCCCAATGGCTACACCTTC. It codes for CASTMGQVPNGYTF.

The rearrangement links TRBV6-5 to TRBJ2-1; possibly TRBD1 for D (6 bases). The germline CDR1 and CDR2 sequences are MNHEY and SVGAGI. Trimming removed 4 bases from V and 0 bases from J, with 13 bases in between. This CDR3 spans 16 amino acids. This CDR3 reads CASSSWDTSSYNEQFF. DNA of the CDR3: TGTGCCAGCAGTTCCTGGGACACCTCCTCCTACAATGAGCAGTTCTTC.

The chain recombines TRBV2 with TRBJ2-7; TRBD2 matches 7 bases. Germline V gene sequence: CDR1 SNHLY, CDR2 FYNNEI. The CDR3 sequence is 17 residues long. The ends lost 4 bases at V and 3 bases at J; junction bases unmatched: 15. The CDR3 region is CASSVPSGDNDFYEQYF. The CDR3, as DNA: TGTGCCAGCAGTGTGCCTAGCGGTGATAATGACTTCTACGAGCAGTACTTC.

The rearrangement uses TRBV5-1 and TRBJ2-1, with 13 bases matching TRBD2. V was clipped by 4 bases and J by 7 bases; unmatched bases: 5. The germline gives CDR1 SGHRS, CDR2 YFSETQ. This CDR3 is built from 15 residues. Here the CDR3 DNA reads TGCGCCAGCAGCAACGGACTAGCGGGGGAAAATGAGCAGTTCTTC. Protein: CASSNGLAGENEQFF.

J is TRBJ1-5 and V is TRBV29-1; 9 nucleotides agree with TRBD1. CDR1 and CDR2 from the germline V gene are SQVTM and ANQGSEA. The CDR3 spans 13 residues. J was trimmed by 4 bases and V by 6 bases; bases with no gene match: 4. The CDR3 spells CSVGQGVNQPQHF. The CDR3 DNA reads TGCAGCGTGGGACAGGGCGTAAATCAGCCCCAGCATTTT.